Following are 13 T cell receptor beta chains from one sample sequenced in a study of T-cell reconstitution after alpha-beta-depleted transplantation in children. Unique molecular identifiers were built into the TCRbeta library. Via MiXCR, TCRdb re-called the PCR reads, giving one row per CDR3 protein. The sample carries hundreds of thousands of distinct CDR3 sequences, 16% recorded once. Sample: PBMCs from the stem cell graft donor, taken from the stem cell graft. The source is a human donor who donated a stem cell graft to a child with acute myeloid leukemia.

This clonotype was counted ten times or more. The chain links TRBV20-1 to TRBJ1-4; 9 nucleotides match TRBD1. The V gene end was trimmed by 6 bases and the J gene end by 3 bases; junction bases not matched to a gene: 2. Germline V gives CDR1 DFQATT, CDR2 SNEGSKA (reference sequence). There are 13 residues in the CDR3. As DNA, the CDR3 is TGCAGTGCAGGGACAGGGCCTAATGAAAAACTGTTTTTT. Translated, it gives CSAGTGPNEKLFF.

The sample holds a few counts of this clonotype. The gene calls are TRBV12-3 or TRBV12-4 and TRBJ2-2; 7 bases fit TRBD1. V was clipped by 6 bases and J by 5 bases; unmatched bases: 3. This CDR3 contains 13 residues. The CDR3 spells CASSETGTGELFF. For the CDR3, the DNA is TGTGCCAGCAGCGAGACAGGGACCGGGGAGCTGTTTTTT.

Many counts were recorded for this clonotype. The J gene is TRBJ1-5, the V gene TRBV16, with D possibly TRBD1 on 5 matching bases. The CDR3 is 16 residues long. Germline V lookup: CDR1 KGHSY, CDR2 FQNENV. With 2 bases removed from V and 6 bases from J, the gap between germline ends came to 17 bases. The CDR3 region is CASSQHWQGAGQPQHF. The CDR3 DNA is TGTGCCAGCAGCCAACATTGGCAGGGAGCGGGTCAGCCCCAGCATTTT.

This clonotype was observed a few times. V and J are TRBV7-2 and TRBJ2-1, with D hard to call. This CDR3 has 11 amino acids. The ends were cut back, 2 bases at V and 9 bases at J, with 5 bases in the middle. CDR1 is SGHTA, CDR2 FQGNSA, per germline. CDR3 loop: CASSLLVEQFF. CDR3 in DNA: TGTGCCAGCAGCTTATTGGTTGAGCAGTTCTTC.

This clonotype was recorded at least ten times. The chain employs TRBV20-1 and TRBJ2-7; D is unclear. V lost 6 bases and J 0 bases, leaving 6 bases between the germline ends. Germline CDR1 and CDR2: DFQATT and SNEGSKA (reference sequence). CDR3 length equals 11 residues. The CDR3 here is CSAAVSYEQYF. The CDR3 region has the DNA TGCAGTGCCGCGGTCTCCTACGAGCAGTACTTC.

This clonotype was recorded at least ten times. The chain carries TRBV20-1 and TRBJ2-5; possibly TRBD2 for D (6 bases). Trimming took off 0 bases at V and 4 bases at J, with 24 bases between the two ends. CDR1 is DFQATT and CDR2 is SNEGSKA in the germline V gene (reference sequence). There are 18 residues in the CDR3. CDR3 loop: CSARDRRGGAGTLETQYF. CDR3 sequence (DNA): TGCAGTGCTAGAGATCGGCGGGGCGGGGCGGGAACGCTAGAGACCCAGTACTTC.

About this clonotype: Just one base apart from a much larger clone, this may be a read error. V is TRBV24-1 and J is TRBJ1-2, with TRBD1 as a possible D gene (6 bases). The CDR3 is made up of 13 amino acids. The germline CDR1 and CDR2 sequences are KGHDR and SFDVKD. CDR3 bases: TGTGCCACAACCAGGGGCGCCAACTATGGCTACCCCTTC. This sequence encodes CATTRGANYGYPF.

This clonotype was observed a few times. This chain connects TRBV7-9 to TRBJ2-7, with 7 bases lining up with TRBD2. With 5 bases clipped from V and 3 bases from J, the junction kept 4 bases outside the gene matches. Germline V lookup: CDR1 SEHNR, CDR2 FQNEAQ (reference sequence). The CDR3 extends over 13 amino acids. In DNA form, the CDR3 reads TGTGCCAGCAGCACAGGACTAGGCTACGAGCAGTACTTC. Residues: CASSTGLGYEQYF.

This clonotype appeared a few times. The chain couples TRBV20-1 to TRBJ1-2; D not certain. Trimming removed 2 bases from V and 1 base from J, with 14 bases in between. The CDR3 consists of 15 residues. Per the germline V gene, CDR1 is DFQATT and CDR2 is SNEGSKA (reference sequence). This CDR3 reads CSARPPGFVNYGYTF. CDR3 bases: TGCAGTGCTAGACCCCCCGGTTTCGTTAACTATGGCTACACCTTC.

This clonotype was seen ten or more times. The chain joins TRBV29-1 to TRBJ2-3; unclear D gene. CDR3 length: 15 amino acids. Trimming removed 6 bases at V and 2 bases at J, with 18 bases between. Germline assignment: CDR1 SQVTM and CDR2 ANQGSEA. In nucleotides, the CDR3 is TGCAGCGTAGACAACCCCCGCTCTAACACAGATACGCAGTATTTT. It yields the protein CSVDNPRSNTDTQYF.

This clonotype was counted many times. The chain has TRBV20-1 and TRBJ2-1, with 8 bases aligning to TRBD2. The CDR3 extends over 14 amino acids. The V gene's germline CDR1 is DFQATT and CDR2 SNEGSKA (reference sequence). V shed 5 bases, J shed 7 bases, and the junction held 10 bases outside the gene matches. The CDR3 protein is CSAGIAGTPNEQFF. As DNA, the CDR3 is TGCAGTGCTGGAATAGCGGGGACGCCGAATGAGCAGTTCTTC.

This chain joins TRBV7-9 and TRBJ2-1; D gene unclear. The germline V and J ends were trimmed by 1 base and 6 bases, with 13 bases remaining between them. CDR1 is SEHNR, CDR2 FQNEAQ, per germline (reference sequence). The CDR3 covers 15 residues. The CDR3 loop reads CASSLGQIHFNEQFF. The CDR3 DNA reads as TGTGCCAGCAGCTTAGGTCAGATTCACTTCAATGAGCAGTTCTTC.

This clonotype was observed at least ten times. The chain uses TRBV29-1 and TRBJ1-1, with 8 bases matching TRBD1. This CDR3 has 12 amino acids. The germline gives CDR1 SQVTM, CDR2 ANQGSEA. J gave up 2 bases and V 7 bases, and 3 bases lay outside the gene matches. The CDR3 loop reads CSAGTGNTEAFF. In DNA form, the CDR3 reads TGCAGCGCCGGGACAGGCAACACTGAAGCTTTCTTT.